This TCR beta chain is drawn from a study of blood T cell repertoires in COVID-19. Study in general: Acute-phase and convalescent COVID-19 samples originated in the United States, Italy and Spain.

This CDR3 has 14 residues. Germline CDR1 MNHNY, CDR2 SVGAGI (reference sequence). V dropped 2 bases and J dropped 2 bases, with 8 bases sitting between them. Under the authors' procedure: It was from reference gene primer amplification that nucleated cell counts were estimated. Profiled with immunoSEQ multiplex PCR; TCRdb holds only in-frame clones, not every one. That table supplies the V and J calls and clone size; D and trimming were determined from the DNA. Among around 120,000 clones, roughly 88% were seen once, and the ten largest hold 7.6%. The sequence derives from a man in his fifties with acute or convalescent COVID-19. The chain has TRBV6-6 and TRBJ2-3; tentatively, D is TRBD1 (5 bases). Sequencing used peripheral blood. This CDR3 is CASSYVGVTDTQYF. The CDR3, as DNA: TGTGCCAGCAGTTACGTAGGGGTCACAGATACGCAGTATTTT.